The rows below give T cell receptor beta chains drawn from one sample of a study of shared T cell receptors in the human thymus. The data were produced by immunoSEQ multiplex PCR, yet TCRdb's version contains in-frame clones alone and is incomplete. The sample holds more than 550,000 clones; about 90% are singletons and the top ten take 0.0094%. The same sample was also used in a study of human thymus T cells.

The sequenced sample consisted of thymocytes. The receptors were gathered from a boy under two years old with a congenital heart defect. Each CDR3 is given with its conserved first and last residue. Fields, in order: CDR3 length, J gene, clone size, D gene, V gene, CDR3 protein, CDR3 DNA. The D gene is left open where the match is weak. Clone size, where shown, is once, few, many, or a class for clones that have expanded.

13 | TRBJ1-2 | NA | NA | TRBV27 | CASSPGGANGYTF | TGTGCCAGCAGCCCGGGGGGGGCGAATGGCTACACCTTC
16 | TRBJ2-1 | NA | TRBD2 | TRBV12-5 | CASGSRGTSGRNEQFF | TGTGCTAGTGGTTCGCGTGGGACTAGCGGGAGGAATGAGCAGTTCTTC
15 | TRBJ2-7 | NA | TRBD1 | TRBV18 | CASSPHGTGSYEQYF | TGTGCCAGCTCACCTCACGGGACAGGTTCCTACGAGCAGTACTTC
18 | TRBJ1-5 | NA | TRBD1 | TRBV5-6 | CASSLGDRLGVGNQPQHF | TGTGCCAGCAGCTTGGGGGACAGGCTCGGGGTTGGCAATCAGCCCCAGCATTTT
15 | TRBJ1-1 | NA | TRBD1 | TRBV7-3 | CASSQTGGGIAEAFF | TGTGCCAGCAGCCAGACAGGGGGCGGGATCGCTGAAGCTTTCTTT
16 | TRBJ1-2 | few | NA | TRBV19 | CASSIPYVTVNYGYTF | TGTGCCAGTAGTATCCCATACGTGACAGTTAACTATGGCTACACCTTC
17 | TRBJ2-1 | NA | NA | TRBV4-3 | CASSQDGRGGTYNEQFF | TGCGCCAGCAGCCAAGATGGGAGGGGGGGTACCTACAATGAGCAGTTCTTC
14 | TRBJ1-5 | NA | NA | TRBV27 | CASMTNRSNQPQHF | TGTGCCAGCATGACAAATCGGAGCAATCAGCCCCAGCATTTT
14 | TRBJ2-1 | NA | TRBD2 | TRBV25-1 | CASDSGGLYNEQFF | TGTGCCAGCGATAGCGGGGGTTTATACAATGAGCAGTTCTTC
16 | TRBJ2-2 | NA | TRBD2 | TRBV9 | CASSVDRRERPGELFF | TGTGCCAGCAGCGTAGACCGGCGGGAGCGTCCCGGGGAGCTGTTTTTT
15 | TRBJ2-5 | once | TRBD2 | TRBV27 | CASSLTSGSQETQYF | TGTGCCAGCAGTTTAACTAGCGGTTCCCAAGAGACCCAGTACTTC
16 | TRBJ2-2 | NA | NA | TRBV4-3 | CASSQERSFHTGELFF | TGCGCCAGCAGCCAAGAGAGGAGCTTTCACACCGGGGAGCTGTTTTTT
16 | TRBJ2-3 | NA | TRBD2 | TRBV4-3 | CASSQDKAGEQDTQYF | TGCGCCAGCAGCCAAGACAAAGCGGGAGAGCAAGATACGCAGTATTTT
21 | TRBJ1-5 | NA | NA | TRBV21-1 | CASSLKMGLGQGSGSNQPQHF | TGTGCCAGCAGCCTCAAAATGGGCCTGGGACAGGGGTCGGGGAGCAATCAGCCCCAGCATTTT
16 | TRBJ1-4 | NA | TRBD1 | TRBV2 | CASSEGTGATNEKLFF | TGTGCCAGCAGTGAGGGGACAGGGGCAACTAATGAAAAACTGTTTTTT
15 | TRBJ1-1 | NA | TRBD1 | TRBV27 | CASSLSGTGTTEAFF | TGTGCCAGCAGTTTATCCGGGACAGGGACAACGGAAGCTTTCTTT
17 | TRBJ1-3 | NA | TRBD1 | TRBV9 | CASSVSAEQGTTNTIYF | TGTGCCAGCAGCGTATCGGCCGAACAGGGGACAACGAACACCATATATTTT
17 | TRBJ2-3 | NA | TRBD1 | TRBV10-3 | CAISVRDRYGFTDTQYF | TGTGCCATCAGTGTCCGGGACAGGTACGGATTCACAGATACGCAGTATTTT
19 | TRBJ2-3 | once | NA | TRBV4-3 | CASSQDRLVSDGATDTQYF | TGCGCCAGCAGCCAAGATAGGCTAGTTTCGGATGGGGCCACAGATACGCAGTATTTT
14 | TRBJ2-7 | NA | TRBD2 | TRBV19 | CASSSSGGPYEQYF | TGTGCCAGTAGTTCTAGCGGGGGGCCCTACGAGCAGTACTTC
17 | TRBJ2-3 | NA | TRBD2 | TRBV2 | CASSEEWSGRAVDTQYF | TGTGCCAGCAGTGAAGAGTGGAGCGGGAGGGCCGTAGATACGCAGTATTTT
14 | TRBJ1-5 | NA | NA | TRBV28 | CASSFPGSNQPQHF | TGTGCCAGCAGTTTTCCAGGGAGCAATCAGCCCCAGCATTTT
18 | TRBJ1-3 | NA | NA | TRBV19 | CASSIPPRDREAGNTIYF | TGTGCCAGTAGTATTCCGCCCCGGGACCGGGAGGCAGGAAACACCATATATTTT
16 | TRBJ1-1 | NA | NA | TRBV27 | CASSLWGGERGTEAFF | TGTGCCAGCAGTTTATGGGGGGGAGAGAGGGGCACTGAAGCTTTCTTT
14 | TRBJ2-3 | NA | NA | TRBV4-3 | CASSQGRGTDTQYF | TGCGCCAGCAGCCAAGGGAGGGGCACAGATACGCAGTATTTT
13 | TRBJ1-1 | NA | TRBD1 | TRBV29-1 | CSVENRGNTEAFF | TGCAGCGTTGAAAACAGGGGGAACACTGAAGCTTTCTTT
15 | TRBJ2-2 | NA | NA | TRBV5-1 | CASSHKDWHTGELFF | TGCGCCAGCAGCCACAAAGACTGGCACACCGGGGAGCTGTTTTTT
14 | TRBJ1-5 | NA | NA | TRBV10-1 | CASSEPGGNQPQHF | TGCGCCAGCAGTGAGCCCGGGGGTAATCAGCCCCAGCATTTT
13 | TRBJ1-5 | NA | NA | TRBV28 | CASSDRSNQPQHF | TGTGCCAGCAGCGACAGATCAAATCAGCCCCAGCATTTT
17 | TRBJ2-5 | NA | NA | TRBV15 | CATSRDFGTPLKETQYF | TGTGCCACCAGCAGAGATTTCGGGACTCCCCTAAAGGAGACCCAGTACTTC
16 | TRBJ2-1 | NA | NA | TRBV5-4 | CASSRRSSGPYNEQFF | TGTGCCAGCAGCCGGCGGTCCAGCGGGCCCTACAATGAGCAGTTCTTC
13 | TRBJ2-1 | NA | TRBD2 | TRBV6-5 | CASGAGGRDEQFF | TGTGCCAGCGGGGCGGGGGGTCGGGATGAGCAGTTCTTC
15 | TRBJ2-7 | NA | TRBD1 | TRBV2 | CASSVRQGVSYEQYF | TGTGCCAGCAGTGTTAGACAGGGGGTCTCCTACGAGCAGTACTTC
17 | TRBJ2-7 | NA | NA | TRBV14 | CASSQEPLSRPPYEQYF | TGTGCCAGCAGCCAAGAACCCCTATCTAGGCCCCCTTACGAGCAGTACTTC
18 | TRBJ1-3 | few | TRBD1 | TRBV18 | CASSPQYNGTVSGNTIYF | TGTGCCAGCTCACCGCAGTACAACGGGACAGTCTCTGGAAACACCATATATTTT
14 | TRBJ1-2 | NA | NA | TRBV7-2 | CASTLTLNHYGYTF | TGTGCCAGCACCCTGACATTAAACCACTATGGCTACACCTTC
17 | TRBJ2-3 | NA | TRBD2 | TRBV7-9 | CASSLVGLAGAYFMQYF | TGTGCCAGCAGCTTAGTGGGACTAGCGGGGGCCTACTTTATGCAGTATTTT
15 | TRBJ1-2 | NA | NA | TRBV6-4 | CASSDSPGTDYGHTF | TGTGCCAGCAGTGACTCGCCGGGAACAGACTATGGCCACACCTTC
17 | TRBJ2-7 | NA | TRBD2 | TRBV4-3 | CASSQDFAEIAGHEQYF | TGCGCCAGCAGCCAAGATTTTGCCGAAATAGCGGGCCACGAGCAGTACTTC
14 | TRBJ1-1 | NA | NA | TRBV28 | CASSGQGRHTEAFF | TGTGCCAGCAGTGGGCAGGGGAGACACACTGAAGCTTTCTTT
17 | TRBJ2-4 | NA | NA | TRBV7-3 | CASSSFSGIPAKNIQYF | TGTGCCAGCAGCTCGTTCTCCGGGATCCCAGCCAAAAACATTCAGTACTTC
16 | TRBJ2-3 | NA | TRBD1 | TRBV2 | CASSPRRGPDTDTQYF | TGTGCCAGCAGTCCGCGAAGGGGGCCCGACACAGATACGCAGTATTTT
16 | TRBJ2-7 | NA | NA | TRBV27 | CASSPSGGRKPYEQYF | TGTGCCAGCAGTCCCTCGGGGGGCAGAAAACCCTACGAGCAGTACTTC
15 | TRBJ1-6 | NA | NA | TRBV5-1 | CASRRPGHNNSPLHF | TGCGCCAGCCGCCGTCCGGGACATAATAATTCACCCCTCCACTTT
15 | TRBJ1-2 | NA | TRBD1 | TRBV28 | CASSFSGQGGYGYTF | TGTGCCAGCAGTTTTTCCGGACAGGGCGGGTATGGCTACACCTTC
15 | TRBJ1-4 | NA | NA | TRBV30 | CDWSGEGHRNEKLFF | TGTGACTGGAGTGGGGAGGGACACCGAAATGAAAAACTGTTTTTT
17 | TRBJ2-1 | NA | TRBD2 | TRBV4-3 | CASSQDPASGLWDEQFF | TGCGCCAGCAGCCAAGATCCGGCTAGCGGCCTATGGGATGAGCAGTTCTTC
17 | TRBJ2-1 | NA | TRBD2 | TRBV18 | CASSPRTTSGVNNEQFF | TGTGCCAGCTCACCACGAACTACTAGCGGGGTAAACAATGAGCAGTTCTTC